Below, 22 T cell receptor beta chains from the same sample are listed, as sequenced in a study of OX40 agonist ivuxolimab in advanced cancers. Assay: immunoSEQ multiplex PCR; the TCRdb copy retains only in-frame clones and omits some. The sample has about 120,000 clones; approximately 90% are singletons. The input for sequencing was CD4+ or CD8+ T cells sorted from blood, taken in a trial of the OX40 agonist ivuxolimab. The origin of the receptors is an adult with an advanced solid tumor such as melanoma, head and neck, liver or kidney cancer.

The sample holds one count of this clone. Here the CDR3 reads CSGRGEFVVLQYF. The CDR3 DNA follows: TGCAGCGGGAGGGGGGAGTTTGTGGTGTTGCAGTATTTT. The chain links TRBV29-1 to TRBJ2-3; the D gene could be TRBD1 or TRBD2 (6 bases each). V gave up 7 bases and J gave up 11 bases, with 22 bases separating them. This CDR3 is built from 13 residues. Germline V gives CDR1 SQVTM, CDR2 ANQGSEA.

The J gene is TRBJ1-5, the V gene TRBV2; TRBD1 aligns across 7 bases. Unmatched junction bases numbered 7, after V lost 4 bases and J lost 4 bases. CDR1 is SNHLY and CDR2 is FYNNEI in the germline V gene. CDR3 length equals 15 residues. The CDR3 spells CASSALTGFNQPQHF. CDR3 nucleotide sequence: TGTGCCAGCAGTGCCCTGACAGGGTTTAATCAGCCCCAGCATTTT.

The V call is TRBV9, the J call TRBJ1-5; D is uncertain. The CDR3 is 13 amino acids. Germline CDR1 and CDR2: SGDLS and YYNGEE. Deletions cut 2 bases from V and 1 base from J, with 4 bases between. CDR3 sequence reads: CASSVASNQPQHF. CDR3 sequence (DNA): TGTGCCAGCAGCGTCGCCAGCAATCAGCCCCAGCATTTT. The whole variable domain, filled in from reference TRBV9 and TRBJ1-5, reads DSGVTQTPKHLITATGQRVTLRCSPRSGDLSVYWYQQSLDQGLQFLIQYYNGEERAKGNILERFSAQQFPDLHSELNLSSLELGDSALYFCASSVASNQPQHFGDGTRLSIL.

V is TRBV2 and J is TRBJ2-7; 8 bases agree with TRBD1. The length of the CDR3 is 15 residues. CDR1 and CDR2 (germline): SNHLY, FYNNEI. V lost 6 bases and J lost 0; bases outside the gene matches: 7. CDR3 bases: TGTGCCAGCAGAACAGACAGGGGAAGCTCCTACGAGCAGTACTTC. This encodes CASRTDRGSSYEQYF.

The chain uses TRBV2 and TRBJ1-6, with D possibly TRBD1 on 5 matching bases. The CDR3 consists of 14 residues. V was cut by 7 bases and J by 7 bases, with 14 bases left in between. CDR1 is SNHLY and CDR2 is FYNNEI in the germline V gene. CDR3 DNA sequence: TGTGCCAGCAATATTCAGGGAGGGAATTCACCCCTCCACTTT. It encodes CASNIQGGNSPLHF.

This clone was recorded once. This chain connects TRBV5-6 to TRBJ2-3, with 8 bases aligning to TRBD2. V was clipped by 4 bases and J by 0 bases; unmatched bases: 7. The CDR3 consists of 16 residues. Per germline, CDR1 SGHDT and CDR2 YYEEEE. In DNA, the CDR3 is TGTGCCAGCAGCCCGGGACTAGACACTAGCACAGATACGCAGTATTTT. This sequence encodes CASSPGLDTSTDTQYF. The whole variable domain, remainder taken from reference TRBV5-6 and TRBJ2-3, is DAGVTQSPTHLIKTRGQQVTLRCSPKSGHDTVSWYQQALGQGPQFIFQYYEEEERQRGNFPDRFSGHQFPNYSSELNVNALLLGDSALYLCASSPGLDTSTDTQYFGPGTRLTVL.

The chain combines TRBV30 with TRBJ2-7, with D possibly being TRBD2 (5 bases). The CDR3 sequence is 14 residues long. V lost 0 bases and J lost 0, with 9 bases in between. Germline V gives CDR1 GTSNPN, CDR2 SVGIG (reference sequence). The CDR3 protein is CAWSVGGTSYEQYF. The CDR3 nucleotides are TGTGCCTGGAGTGTTGGAGGAACCTCCTACGAGCAGTACTTC.

This clone occurred a few times. The chain uses TRBV2 and TRBJ2-1; D is unclear. The CDR3 is 13 amino acids. Germline CDR1 reads SNHLY; CDR2 reads FYNNEI. The ends were cut back, 8 bases at V and 7 bases at J, with 15 bases in the middle. CDR3 sequence reads: CASQDLSWNEQFF. The DNA of the CDR3 is TGTGCCAGCCAGGACCTCTCGTGGAATGAGCAGTTCTTC.

This clone was detected a few times. The CDR3, as DNA: TGTGCCAGCAGTCTGGGACTAGCGGGAGTTGATGAGCAGTTCTTC. Translated, it gives CASSLGLAGVDEQFF. The V gene is TRBV2, the J gene TRBJ2-1, with 14 bases fitting TRBD2. The trim removed 5 bases at V and 8 bases at J, leaving 5 bases unmatched. The CDR3 is 15 residues long. CDR1 and CDR2 (germline): SNHLY, FYNNEI.

This clone came up a few times. The V gene is TRBV11-3, the J gene TRBJ2-1, with D maybe TRBD2 (5 bases). Germline V gene data show CDR1 as SGHNT and CDR2 as YENEEA. V lost 1 base and J lost 7, with 11 bases in between. The length of the CDR3 is 14 residues. CDR3 protein: CASSLGDSGNEQFF. CDR3 nucleotide sequence: TGTGCCAGCAGCTTAGGCGATTCGGGAAATGAGCAGTTCTTC.

The chain recombines TRBV28 with TRBJ1-3, with no clear D. The CDR3 contains 14 residues. Per the germline V gene, CDR1 is MDHEN and CDR2 is SYDVKM. V was pared by 2 bases and J by 1 base, with 6 bases between. The CDR3 DNA reads as TGTGCCAGCAGTTTAGTACGGTCTGGAAACACCATATATTTT. It yields the protein CASSLVRSGNTIYF.

This rearrangement joins TRBV6-1 to TRBJ2-7; 8 nucleotides agree with TRBD1. The CDR3 extends over 13 amino acids. The V gene end was trimmed by 5 bases and the J gene end by 6 bases; junction bases not matched to a gene: 6. Germline CDR1 reads MNHNS; CDR2 reads SASEGT. CDR3 region: CASSPPTGAEQYF. The CDR3 DNA reads as TGTGCCAGCAGTCCCCCGACAGGGGCCGAGCAGTACTTC.

The chain uses TRBV18 and TRBJ2-7; D may be TRBD1 (5 bases). Germline CDR1 is KGHSH and CDR2 is LQKENI. Trimming removed 0 bases at V and 2 bases at J, with 11 bases between. The CDR3 extends over 15 amino acids. The CDR3 is CASSPPTDLPYEQYF. CDR3 coding DNA: TGTGCCAGCTCACCACCGACAGATCTCCCCTACGAGCAGTACTTC.

The chain couples TRBV6-6 to TRBJ1-1; D might be TRBD1 (6 bases). The CDR3 totals 16 residues. V dropped 7 bases and J dropped 7 bases, with 25 bases sitting between them. Germline-derived CDR1 and CDR2 are MNHNY and SVGAGI (reference sequence). The CDR3 DNA is TGTGCCAGCACGGAATCCCCTACGCCGGGACAAATTGAAGCTTTCTTT. Translating gives CASTESPTPGQIEAFF.

V usage is TRBV7-2 and J usage is TRBJ2-5, with a possible D match to TRBD1 (6 bases). V gave up 2 bases and J gave up 1 base, with 11 bases separating them. Germline CDR1 and CDR2: SGHTA and FQGNSA. This CDR3 has 15 amino acids. CDR3 coding DNA: TGTGCCAGCAGCTTATCGGGACACTTCCAAGAGACCCAGTACTTC. It specifies CASSLSGHFQETQYF. The full variable domain, with the rest looked up from reference TRBV7-2 and TRBJ2-5, is GAGVSQSPSNKVTEKGKDVELRCDPISGHTALYWYRQSLGQGLEFLIYFQGNSAPDKSGLPSDRFSAERTGGSVSTLTIQRTQQEDSAVYLCASSLSGHFQETQYFGPGTRLLVL.

V is TRBV18 and J is TRBJ2-1, with 8 positions matching TRBD2. Trimming took 1 base from V and 4 from J; bases not matched to a gene: 6. Per germline, CDR1 KGHSH and CDR2 LQKENI. This CDR3 spans 16 amino acids. The CDR3 protein is CASSPRASGGYNEQFF. The DNA for the CDR3 is TGTGCCAGCTCACCACGAGCGAGCGGGGGTTACAATGAGCAGTTCTTC.

The chain has TRBV27 and TRBJ1-2; 10 nucleotides agree with TRBD1. Trimming took 5 bases from V and 3 from J; bases not matched to a gene: 6. The CDR3 consists of 15 residues. The germline V gene has CDR1 MNHEY and CDR2 SMNVEV (reference sequence). This chain's CDR3 is CASSPRQGAHYGYTF. The CDR3 region has the DNA TGTGCCAGCAGTCCCCGACAGGGGGCTCACTATGGCTACACCTTC.

The chain employs TRBV30 and TRBJ1-2, with D possibly matching TRBD1 (5 bases). Germline CDR1 and CDR2: GTSNPN and SVGIG (reference sequence). The CDR3 runs 14 residues. The ends were cut back, 5 bases at V and 6 bases at J, with 19 bases in the middle. DNA of the CDR3: TGTGCCTGGTTTCCTGGTGCAGGGCAGGATGGCTACACCTTC. This sequence encodes CAWFPGAGQDGYTF.

This chain links TRBV7-2 with TRBJ1-1; D remains unclear. The CDR3 is 13 amino acids. Trimming shortened V by 3 bases and J by 7 bases, and 12 bases separated the two germline ends. Germline-derived CDR1 and CDR2 are SGHTA and FQGNSA. CDR3 residues: CASSFGGQLEAFF. In DNA form, the CDR3 reads TGTGCCAGCAGCTTTGGAGGTCAGCTTGAAGCTTTCTTT.

Concerning this clone: No conserved phenylalanine or tryptophan ends this CDR3, so it is likely a read error. It is unclear where the CDR3 begins or ends on the DNA, so no DNA is shown, and the CDR3 is as TCRdb lists it. This chain links TRBV30 with TRBJ2-6; the table's TRBD2 call for D was not verified on the DNA. The CDR3 comprises 9 residues, both ends counted. Germline lookup yields CDR1 GTSNPN and CDR2 SVGIG (reference sequence). CDR3 amino acids: CAWSTRPAG.

This clone was detected only a few times. The chain combines TRBV27 with TRBJ2-7; D remains unclear. Trimming shortened V by 3 bases and J by 3 bases, and 12 bases separated the two germline ends. The CDR3 sequence is 14 residues long. Per germline, CDR1 MNHEY and CDR2 SMNVEV (reference sequence). CDR3 protein: CASSFGAQSYEQYF. The CDR3 DNA is TGTGCCAGCAGTTTTGGAGCCCAGAGCTACGAGCAGTACTTC.

J is TRBJ2-1 and V is TRBV7-9, with D possibly being TRBD2 (5 bases). Trimming removed 4 bases from V and 4 bases from J, with 14 bases in between. The germline CDR1 and CDR2 sequences are SEHNR and FQNEAQ (reference sequence). This CDR3 has 15 amino acids. This CDR3 reads CASSSIPRGYNEQFF. Written as DNA, the CDR3 is TGTGCCAGCAGCTCGATACCTCGGGGTTACAATGAGCAGTTCTTC.